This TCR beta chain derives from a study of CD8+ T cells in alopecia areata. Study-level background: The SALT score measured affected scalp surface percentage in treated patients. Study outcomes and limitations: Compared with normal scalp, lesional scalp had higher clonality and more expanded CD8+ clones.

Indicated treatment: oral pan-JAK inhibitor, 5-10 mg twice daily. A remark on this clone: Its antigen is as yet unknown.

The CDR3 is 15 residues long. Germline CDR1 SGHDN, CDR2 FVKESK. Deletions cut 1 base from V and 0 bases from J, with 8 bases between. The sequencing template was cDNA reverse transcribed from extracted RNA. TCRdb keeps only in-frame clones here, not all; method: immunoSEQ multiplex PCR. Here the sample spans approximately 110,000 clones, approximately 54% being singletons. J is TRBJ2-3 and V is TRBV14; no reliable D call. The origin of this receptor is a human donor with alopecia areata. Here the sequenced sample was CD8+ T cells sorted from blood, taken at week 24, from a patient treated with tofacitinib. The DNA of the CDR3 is TGTGCCAGCAGCCAAGTTATTACTAGCACAGATACGCAGTATTTT. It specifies CASSQVITSTDTQYF. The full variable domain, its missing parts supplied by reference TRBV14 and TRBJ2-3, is EAGVTQFPSHSVIEKGQTVTLRCDPISGHDNLYWYRRVMGKEIKFLLHFVKESKQDESGMPNNRFLAERTGGTYSTLKVQPAELEDSGVYFCASSQVITSTDTQYFGPGTRLTVL.